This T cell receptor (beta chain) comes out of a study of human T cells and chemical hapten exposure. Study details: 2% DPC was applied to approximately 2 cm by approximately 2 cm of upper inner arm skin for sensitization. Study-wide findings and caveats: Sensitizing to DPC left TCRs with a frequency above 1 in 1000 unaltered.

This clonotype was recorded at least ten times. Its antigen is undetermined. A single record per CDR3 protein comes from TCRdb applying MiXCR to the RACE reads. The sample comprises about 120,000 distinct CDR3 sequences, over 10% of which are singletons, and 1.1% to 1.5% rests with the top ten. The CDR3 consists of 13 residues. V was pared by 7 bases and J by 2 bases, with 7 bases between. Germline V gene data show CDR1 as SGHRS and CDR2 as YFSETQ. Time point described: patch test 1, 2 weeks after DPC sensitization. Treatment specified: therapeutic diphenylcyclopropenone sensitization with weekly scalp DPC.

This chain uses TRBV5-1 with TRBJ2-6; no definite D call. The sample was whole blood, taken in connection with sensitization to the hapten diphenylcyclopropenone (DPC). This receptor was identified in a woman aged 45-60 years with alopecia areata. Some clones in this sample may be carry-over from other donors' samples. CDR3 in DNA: TGCGCCAGCGCTCAAGCTGGGGCCAACGTCCTGACTTTC. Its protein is CASAQAGANVLTF.